The 8 T cell receptor beta chains below all came from one sample that was sequenced in a study of T-cell reconstitution after alpha-beta-depleted transplantation in children. Researchers prepared the TCRbeta library using unique molecular identifiers, the study reports. MiXCR was run by TCRdb on the PCR reads, yielding one entry per CDR3 protein. Of roughly 150,000 distinct CDR3 sequences in the sample, around 10% were seen once. Source: PBMCs, taken before TCRalphabeta/CD19-depleted stem cell transplant. The receptors here all came from a boy aged 2-9 years with acute myeloid leukemia, due to receive a stem cell transplant.

To note about this clonotype: This may arise from a read error, as a much more abundant clone is one base away. The chain combines TRBV12-3 or TRBV12-4 with TRBJ2-6; 9 bases agree with TRBD1. This CDR3 has 18 residues. The CDR3 protein is CAISLAGTGKIGANVLTF. CDR3 sequence (DNA): TGTGCCATCAGTTTAGCTGGGACAGGGAAGATTGGGGCCAACGTCCTGACTTTC.

This clonotype was recorded at least ten times. The CDR3 coding sequence is TGTGCCACCAGCAGGGGGGCAGTAAATTCGTATGGCTACACCTTC. It specifies CATSRGAVNSYGYTF. The gene calls are TRBV15 and TRBJ1-2, with a possible D match to TRBD1 (6 bases). The V gene's germline CDR1 is LNHNV and CDR2 YYDKDF (reference sequence). CDR3 length: 15 residues. Trimming pared 3 bases from V and 5 bases from J, leaving 16 bases between.

This clonotype was observed a handful of times. The chain recombines TRBV18 with TRBJ2-1, with D possibly TRBD2 on 5 matching bases. The germline V and J ends were trimmed by 0 bases and 8 bases, with 20 bases remaining between them. The germline gives CDR1 KGHSH, CDR2 LQKENI. CDR3 length equals 17 residues. CDR3 protein: CASSPPAGRSSFDEQFF. CDR3 DNA sequence: TGTGCCAGCTCACCACCGGCGGGCCGAAGTTCGTTCGATGAGCAGTTCTTC.

There are many counts of this clonotype. The CDR3 bases are TGTGCCAGCAGCCACCTATTGAACACTGAAGCTTTCTTT. It is translated as CASSHLLNTEAFF. This chain joins TRBV3-1 and TRBJ1-1; the D is unclear. V was clipped by 3 bases and J by 0 bases, with 5 bases between them. The V gene's germline CDR1 is LGHDT and CDR2 YNNKEL (reference sequence). The length of the CDR3 is 13 residues.

This clonotype appeared many times. In DNA form, the CDR3 reads TGTGCCAGCAGCTTCCCCTGGGCGATCACAGGGTTCAAGAATGAGCAGTTCTTC. Residues: CASSFPWAITGFKNEQFF. The J gene is TRBJ2-1, the V gene TRBV7-9; possible D gene TRBD1, 6 bases. The CDR3 has 18 residues. Germline values: CDR1 SEHNR, CDR2 FQNEAQ (reference sequence). The germline V and J ends were trimmed by 3 bases and 7 bases, with 25 bases remaining between them.

CDR3 residues: CASSTLQVNEQFF. The CDR3 DNA is TGTGCCAGCAGTACCCTCCAGGTCAATGAGCAGTTCTTC. J is TRBJ2-1 and V is TRBV27; D uncertain. Germline CDR1 MNHEY, CDR2 SMNVEV (reference sequence). V dropped 5 bases and J dropped 6 bases, with 11 bases sitting between them. The CDR3 is 13 residues long.

This clonotype showed up many times. The chain couples TRBV7-9 to TRBJ1-1, with a weak D call TRBD1 (5 bases). V lost 5 bases and J 10 bases, leaving 26 bases between the germline ends. Per the germline V gene, CDR1 is SEHNR and CDR2 is FQNEAQ (reference sequence). The CDR3 totals 16 residues. The CDR3 is CASSPTFIGTLEGAFF. CDR3 sequence (DNA): TGTGCCAGCAGCCCGACGTTTATTGGGACCCTGGAGGGAGCTTTCTTT.

This clonotype appeared many times. The rearrangement links TRBV20-1 to TRBJ2-2; 7 bases are a match to TRBD2. CDR1 and CDR2 (germline): DFQATT, SNEGSKA (reference sequence). The CDR3 sequence is 15 residues long. Losses at the gene ends were 0 bases for V and 3 bases for J; bases not matched to a gene: 4. This CDR3 is CSARDPSGDTGELFF. The CDR3 nucleotides read TGCAGTGCTAGAGATCCCAGCGGGGACACCGGGGAGCTGTTTTTT.